This T cell receptor (beta chain) was sequenced during a study of blood T cells in healthy people across ages. The study, taken as a whole, reports: Estimated diversity, derived from one million T cells, was regarded as an underestimate. Versus aged donors, long-lived donors had higher diversity and more naive CD4+ cells. The fall in TCR beta diversity per million T cells was roughly linear with age.

A word on this clonotype: The antigen is not known.

Germline CDR1 is SQVTM and CDR2 is ANQGSEA. Trimming at V came to 4 bases and at J to 6 bases, leaving 15 bases not matched to a gene. CDR3 length: 16 amino acids. The use of a sample-barcoded 5' primer and a J-beta primer mix characterized a second PCR of roughly 6 to 11 cycles. TCRdb used MiXCR to reprocess the 5' RACE reads, holding one entry per CDR3 protein. This table holds around 520,000 distinct CDR3 sequences, over 25% found once. The sample was also reused in another study, on T cells of mothers and their children.

The sequence was collected from a boy aged 2 to 9 in good health. The chain has TRBV29-1 and TRBJ2-4, with TRBD1 matching over 7 bases. Sequenced: blood. For the CDR3, the DNA is TGCAGCGTTGTGACAGGGCACCCTGCTACTGGAAACATTCAGTACTTC. Its translation is CSVVTGHPATGNIQYF.